This TCR beta chain was documented in a study of naive and memory T cell subsets. Two oligonucleotides, mixed equimolar, formed the beta constant-region primer covering TRBC1 and TRBC2. MiXCR, run by TCRdb on the UMI-ligation and nested PCR reads, gives a single entry per CDR3 protein. The sample yields some 150,000 distinct CDR3 sequences, around 15% seen once. This CDR3 comprises 13 residues. The germline V and J ends were trimmed by 0 bases and 0 bases, with 6 bases remaining between them. Germline-derived CDR1 and CDR2 are SQVTM and ANQGSEA. This clonotype was counted a few times. Material: naive CD4+ T cells from blood. This sequence originates from a human donor in good health. The V gene is TRBV29-1, the J gene TRBJ2-7; D call uncertain. This chain's CDR3 is CSVEEGSSYEQYF. The CDR3 bases are TGCAGCGTTGAAGAGGGCAGCTCCTACGAGCAGTACTTC.